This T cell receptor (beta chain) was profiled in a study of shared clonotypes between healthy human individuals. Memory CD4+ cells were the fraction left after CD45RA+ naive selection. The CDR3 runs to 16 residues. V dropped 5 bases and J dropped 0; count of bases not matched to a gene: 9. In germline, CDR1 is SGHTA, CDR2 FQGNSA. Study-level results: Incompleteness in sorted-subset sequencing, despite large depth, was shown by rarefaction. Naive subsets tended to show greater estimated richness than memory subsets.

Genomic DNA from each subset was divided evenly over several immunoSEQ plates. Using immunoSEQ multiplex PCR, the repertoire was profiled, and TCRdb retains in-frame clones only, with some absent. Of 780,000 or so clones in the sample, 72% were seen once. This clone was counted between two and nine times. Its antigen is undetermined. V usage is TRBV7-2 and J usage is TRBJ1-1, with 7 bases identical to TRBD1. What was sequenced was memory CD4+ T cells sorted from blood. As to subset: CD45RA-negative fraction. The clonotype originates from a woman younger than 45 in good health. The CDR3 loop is CASSRQGSALNTEAFF. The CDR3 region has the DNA TGTGCCAGCAGCCGACAGGGATCGGCGCTGAACACTGAAGCTTTCTTT.